This T cell receptor beta chain was identified in a study of early stage breast cancer tumors. The V gene's germline CDR1 is SGHAT and CDR2 FQNNGV. CDR3 length: 13 residues. V trimming: 6 bases; J trimming: 2 bases; junction bases outside the gene matches: 3. Study-wide points: Commonly generated sequences made up most enriched TCRB sequences shared between patients. Tumors had approximately 2.4-fold higher T cell density than normal breast. Comparing each tissue with blood distinguished tumor from normal in most of the 16 patients.

Of note for this clone: Its antigen is unidentified.

Data came from immunoSEQ multiplex PCR; TCRdb stores just in-frame clones and leaves some out. This repertoire shows some 47,000 clones, roughly 80% found once; its top ten account for 1.1% to 1.5%. The sequencing input was blood. V is TRBV11-2 and J is TRBJ1-2, with TRBD1 matching 7 bases. The receptor was isolated from a person in their fifties with breast cancer. CDR3 in amino acids: CASREQGNYGYTF. CDR3 bases: TGTGCCAGCAGAGAACAGGGGAACTATGGCTACACCTTC. Filled out from reference TRBV11-2 and TRBJ1-2, the complete variable domain reads EAGVAQSPRYKIIEKRQSVAFWCNPISGHATLYWYQQILGQGPKLLIQFQNNGVVDDSQLPKDRFSAERLKGVDSTLKIQPAKLEDSAVYLCASREQGNYGYTFGSGTRLTVV.